The rows below give T cell receptor beta chains drawn from one sample of a study of shared T cell receptors in the human thymus. This table comes from immunoSEQ multiplex PCR, and its TCRdb copy is limited to in-frame clones, with some not included. The sample lists approximately 660,000 clones; roughly 90% were seen once. These data were also filed under a second study, of human thymus T cells.

Sequences were obtained from thymocytes. The receptors stem from a boy under two years old with a congenital heart defect. CDR3s include the opening cysteine and the closing phenylalanine or tryptophan. D genes are given only for firm matches. A clone size is listed for some rows: how often the clone was seen (once, few, many), or a class if it is expanded.

V	D	J	size	CDR3	DNA
TRBV7-2	TRBD1	TRBJ1-5	.	CASSSPRDRGQRSNQPQHF	TGTGCCAGCAGCTCCCCCCGGGACAGGGGGCAGCGTAGCAATCAGCCCCAGCATTTT
TRBV29-1	.	TRBJ2-1	.	CSVCSGLSYNEQFF	TGCAGCGTTTGTAGCGGTCTATCCTACAATGAGCAGTTCTTC
TRBV6-5	.	TRBJ2-7	.	CASSYSVTEREQYF	TGTGCCAGCAGTTACTCCGTGACAGAGCGCGAGCAGTACTTC
TRBV28	TRBD2	TRBJ2-1	few	CASSLAGVRYNEQFF	TGTGCCAGCAGTTTAGCGGGAGTCCGCTACAATGAGCAGTTCTTC
TRBV19	.	TRBJ2-1	.	CASSISLAVYNEQFF	TGTGCCAGTAGTATATCCCTGGCGGTCTACAATGAGCAGTTCTTC
TRBV4-1	.	TRBJ2-4	.	CASSQRTELAKNIQYF	TGCGCCAGCAGCCAACGGACAGAGCTGGCCAAAAACATTCAGTACTTC
TRBV5-1	TRBD1	TRBJ1-2	once	CASSLAQGGPRGYTF	TGCGCCAGCAGCTTGGCACAAGGGGGCCCCCGAGGCTACACCTTC
TRBV7-2	TRBD2	TRBJ2-4	.	CASSLAGVAGDGAKNIQYF	TGTGCCAGCAGCTTAGCGGGGGTAGCGGGAGATGGGGCCAAAAACATTCAGTACTTC
TRBV11-2	.	TRBJ2-5	.	CASSLVGWPTGEQETQYF	TGTGCCAGCAGCTTAGTAGGGTGGCCTACGGGGGAACAAGAGACCCAGTACTTC
TRBV11-2	TRBD1	TRBJ2-6	.	CASSPRQGRSGANVLTF	TGTGCCAGCAGCCCAAGACAGGGCAGGAGTGGGGCCAACGTCCTGACTTTC
TRBV14	.	TRBJ2-2	.	CASSRGLGTGELFF	TGTGCCAGCAGCCGCGGATTAGGCACCGGGGAGCTGTTTTTT
TRBV28	.	TRBJ2-7	.	CASSLRDFVYEQYF	TGTGCCAGCAGCCTCCGGGACTTCGTTTACGAGCAGTACTTC
TRBV5-6	.	TRBJ1-2	.	CASSRTGGPNYGYTF	TGTGCCAGCAGCCGCACTGGGGGCCCTAACTATGGCTACACCTTC
TRBV6-1	.	TRBJ2-7	.	CASSEAFGIRPYEQYF	TGTGCCAGCAGTGAAGCTTTCGGGATACGGCCCTACGAGCAGTACTTC
TRBV27	.	TRBJ2-2	once	CASSRAGTPVGTGELFF	TGTGCCAGCAGCCGGGCCGGGACTCCAGTTGGTACCGGGGAGCTGTTTTTT
TRBV4-3	TRBD2	TRBJ2-7	.	CASSQGTSGRADMKQYF	TGCGCCAGCAGCCAAGGAACTAGCGGGAGGGCCGATATGAAGCAGTACTTC
TRBV7-6	TRBD1	TRBJ1-1	.	CASSPGQGNTEAFF	TGTGCCAGCAGCCCCGGACAGGGGAACACTGAAGCTTTCTTT
TRBV10-3	TRBD1	TRBJ2-3	.	CAISEAGQGSYF	TGTGCCATCAGTGAGGCCGGACAGGGAAGCTATTTT
TRBV4-3	TRBD2	TRBJ2-3	.	CASSRRLAGGLADTQYF	TGCGCCAGCAGTCGTCGACTAGCGGGAGGGCTAGCAGATACGCAGTATTTT
TRBV7-2	.	TRBJ2-3	.	CASSFRDTQYF	TGTGCCAGCAGCTTTAGAGATACGCAGTATTTT
TRBV19	TRBD1	TRBJ2-1	once	CASSIDLSTGEPDEQFF	TGTGCCAGTAGTATAGATCTGTCGACAGGGGAGCCCGATGAGCAGTTCTTC
TRBV4-1	.	TRBJ2-1	.	CASSQGLRKNNEQFF	TGCGCCAGCAGCCAAGGACTACGTAAGAACAATGAGCAGTTCTTC
TRBV4-3	.	TRBJ1-2	.	CASSQDVEGLGYTF	TGCGCCAGCAGCCAAGATGTCGAGGGCCTTGGCTACACCTTC
TRBV28	TRBD2	TRBJ2-7	.	CASSSPFFSGRDPYEQYF	TGTGCCAGCAGTTCCCCCTTCTTCAGCGGGAGGGATCCCTACGAGCAGTACTTC
TRBV5-1	TRBD2	TRBJ2-7	few	CASSSTSGRPIEQYF	TGCGCCAGCAGCTCGACTAGCGGGAGACCCATCGAGCAGTACTTC
TRBV15	.	TRBJ2-1	.	CATSRGQDNEQFF	TGTGCCACCAGCAGAGGACAGGACAATGAGCAGTTCTTC
TRBV27	.	TRBJ1-3	.	CASKRQGAGNTIYF	TGTGCCAGCAAGAGACAAGGGGCTGGAAACACCATATATTTT
TRBV7-9	TRBD2	TRBJ2-1	.	CASSLERLAVKFF	TGTGCCAGCAGCTTAGAGAGACTAGCGGTCAAGTTCTTC
TRBV28	TRBD2	TRBJ2-7	.	CASGISRAGETYEQYF	TGTGCCAGCGGGATTTCTCGAGCGGGAGAGACCTACGAGCAGTACTTC
TRBV28	.	TRBJ2-7	.	CASSPRLDAYEQYF	TGTGCCAGCAGTCCTCGACTAGATGCCTACGAGCAGTACTTC
TRBV6-1	.	TRBJ1-5	.	CASSDQASNQPQHF	TGTGCCAGCAGTGACCAGGCCTCCAATCAGCCCCAGCATTTT
TRBV29-1	TRBD2	TRBJ2-1	.	CSVSAPGLAGGTSYNEQFF	TGCAGCGTCTCAGCCCCGGGACTAGCGGGAGGGACGTCCTACAATGAGCAGTTCTTC
TRBV5-4	TRBD1	TRBJ2-7	.	CASSFRYRGRPTATYEQYF	TGTGCCAGCAGCTTCCGTTACAGGGGGCGACCAACTGCAACCTACGAGCAGTACTTC
TRBV29-1	TRBD1	TRBJ2-3	.	CSVTGAACTDTQYF	TGCAGCGTTACAGGGGCGGCTTGCACAGATACGCAGTATTTT
TRBV5-6	TRBD1	TRBJ2-4	.	CASSLGDRGRGKNIQYF	TGTGCCAGCAGCTTGGGGGACAGGGGGCGAGGCAAAAACATTCAGTACTTC
TRBV12-5	TRBD2	TRBJ2-3	.	CASGLDGGLAGVDTQYF	TGTGCTAGTGGTTTGGACGGGGGACTAGCGGGGGTAGATACGCAGTATTTT
TRBV27	.	TRBJ2-7	.	CASSPFGRLGHYEQYF	TGTGCCAGCAGTCCCTTTGGGAGGCTGGGTCACTACGAGCAGTACTTC
TRBV18	TRBD1	TRBJ2-5	.	CASSPKDRKGETQYF	TGTGCCAGCTCACCCAAGGACAGGAAGGGGGAGACCCAGTACTTC
TRBV19	.	TRBJ2-6	few	CASSIHFSGANVLTF	TGTGCCAGTAGTATCCACTTCTCTGGGGCCAACGTCCTGACTTTC
TRBV7-8	TRBD1	TRBJ2-5	.	CASSLGGTGGSLASQETQYF	TGTGCCAGCTCCTTGGGAGGGACAGGGGGTTCACTAGCGTCCCAAGAGACCCAGTACTTC